The present TCR beta chain was sequenced within a study of radiotherapy plus CTLA-4 blockade in lung cancer. Background on the study: In approximately 17% of patients, objective responses were seen; around 34% had disease control. The study, taken as a whole, reports: Following radiotherapy plus ipilimumab, tumor-derived TCR clones expanded in the blood. The best prediction of response reportedly came from early blood T cell clone dynamics, with interferon-beta.

Using immunoSEQ multiplex PCR, the repertoire was profiled, and TCRdb retains in-frame clones only, with some absent. The table records roughly 62,000 clones, roughly 80% of them present only once. The V gene lost 6 bases and the J gene lost 6 bases, with 13 bases spanning the gap. The CDR3 is made up of 13 amino acids. CDR1 and CDR2 from the germline V gene are KGHSH and LQKENI. About this clone itself: Its antigen is unknown.

It was focal radiation plus CTLA-4 blockade with ipilimumab that patients with chemo-refractory metastatic non-small-cell lung cancer received. This chain links TRBV18 with TRBJ2-3; TRBD2 might be the D (5 bases). This specimen consisted of peripheral blood, obtained from a patient treated with radiotherapy plus ipilimumab. The receptor's source is a human donor with non-small cell lung cancer who had a complete response to radiotherapy plus ipilimumab. The CDR3 loop reads CASSPLLGDTQYF. In nucleotides, the CDR3 is TGTGCCAGCTCCCCGTTACTAGGTGATACGCAGTATTTT.